This T cell receptor (beta chain) was identified in a study of OX40 agonist ivuxolimab in advanced cancers. About the study: One hepatocellular carcinoma and a couple of cutaneous melanoma patients partially responded.

Turning to this clone: Germline is not matched at one junction end, which may reflect a read error.

There are 14 residues in the CDR3. CDR1 and CDR2 from the germline V gene are SGHRS and YFSETQ. Produced via immunoSEQ multiplex PCR; TCRdb's table is partial and in-frame only. The sample includes roughly 9,400 clones, roughly 71% of them seen just once. This material consisted of CD4+ or CD8+ T cells sorted from blood, taken in a trial of the OX40 agonist ivuxolimab. The sequence derives from an adult with an advanced solid tumor such as melanoma, head and neck, liver or kidney cancer. This chain links TRBV5-1 with TRBJ2-7; maybe TRBD1 (7 bases). This CDR3 is CASSLPGGSYEQYF. The CDR3 DNA sequence: TGTGCCAGCAGCTTGCCAGGGGGGTCCTACGAGCAGTACTTC.